The 14 T cell receptor beta chains reported below all come from one sample, sequenced in a study of Ad26.COV2.S vaccination and SARS-CoV-2 variants. Treatment given: roughly 19 received Ad26.COV2.S at low or high dose, single or two shots; several received placebo; per-sample allocation not given. On day 63 after the first injection, vaccine and placebo recipients gave samples. Using immunoSEQ multiplex PCR, the repertoire was profiled, and TCRdb retains in-frame clones only, with some absent. This sample has about 390,000 clones; roughly nine tenths occur once, and the top ten carry roughly 3%. Specimen: peripheral blood, collected in a trial of Ad26.COV2.S vaccine versus placebo. The receptors derive from a person aged 18 to 65 who received the Ad26.COV2.S COVID-19 vaccine or a placebo.

With respect to this clone: At the DNA level, this CDR3 is encoded by other sequences in the same sample as well. V is TRBV5-1 and J is TRBJ2-2; a weak D match, TRBD1 (5 bases). The CDR3 is 15 residues long. Trimming took 0 bases from V and 3 from J, leaving 9 bases between them. Germline values: CDR1 SGHRS, CDR2 YFSETQ. This chain's CDR3 is CASSLAVGDTGELFF. Here the CDR3 DNA reads TGCGCCAGCAGCTTGGCCGTAGGGGACACCGGGGAGCTGTTTTTT.

This chain connects TRBV5-1 to TRBJ1-1; 7 bases agree with TRBD1. Germline V CDR1 and CDR2: SGHRS, YFSETQ. This CDR3 region has 14 residues. V shed 0 bases, J shed 3 bases, and the junction held 2 bases outside the gene matches. In DNA form, the CDR3 reads TGCGCCAGCAGCTTGGGCAGGGGGGACACTGAAGCTTTCTTT. Translation gives CASSLGRGDTEAFF.

V usage is TRBV5-6 and J usage is TRBJ1-2, with TRBD1 matching over 8 bases. V shed 3 bases, J shed 8 bases, and the junction held 3 bases outside the gene matches. Germline values: CDR1 SGHDT, CDR2 YYEEEE. The CDR3 totals 12 residues. The CDR3 is CASSSQGAGYTF. The CDR3 DNA reads TGTGCCAGCAGCTCCCAGGGGGCGGGCTACACCTTC.

The V and J genes are TRBV9 and TRBJ2-1, with 8 bases fitting TRBD1. V gave up 4 bases and J gave up 2 bases; unmatched junction bases: 17. Germline V gene sequence: CDR1 SGDLS, CDR2 YYNGEE. The CDR3 runs to 19 residues. For the CDR3, the DNA is TGTGCCAGCAGCCCCCGATCGACTACGACAGGGGAGGCCTACAATGAGCAGTTCTTC. Encoded protein: CASSPRSTTTGEAYNEQFF.

On this clone: This same CDR3 is encoded by further DNA sequences in the sample. V is TRBV6-5 and J is TRBJ1-2, with a weak D call TRBD1 (6 bases). The CDR3 is made up of 12 amino acids. CDR1 and CDR2 from the germline V gene are MNHEY and SVGAGI. V lost 6 bases and J 4 bases, leaving 9 bases between the germline ends. In DNA, the CDR3 is TGTGCCAGCAGCTCACAGGGCTATGGCTACACCTTC. Translated, it gives CASSSQGYGYTF.

This chain uses TRBV27 with TRBJ2-2; no clear D. The CDR3 extends over 14 amino acids. The V end lost 0 bases, the J end lost 4 bases, and 6 bases lay between the germline ends. The germline gives CDR1 MNHEY, CDR2 SMNVEV (reference sequence). Here the CDR3 reads CASSLSFSTGELFF. In nucleotides, the CDR3 is TGTGCCAGCAGTTTATCGTTCAGCACCGGGGAGCTGTTTTTT.

This clone was seen a single time. The chain carries TRBV6-6 and TRBJ1-4, with 7 bases aligning to TRBD1. The CDR3 is 16 amino acids. After removal of 2 bases from V and 8 bases from J, the junction contained 11 bases not matched to a gene. Germline-derived CDR1 and CDR2 are MNHNY and SVGAGI (reference sequence). CDR3 sequence reads: CASSYPQGGGREKLFF. In DNA form, the CDR3 reads TGTGCCAGCAGTTACCCTCAGGGGGGGGGACGGGAAAAACTGTTTTTT.

This clone was seen a single time. This chain links TRBV29-1 with TRBJ1-2; D might be TRBD1 (5 bases). The V gene's germline CDR1 is SQVTM and CDR2 ANQGSEA. This CDR3 is 11 amino acids long. Trimming removed 4 bases at V and 12 bases at J, with 15 bases between. CDR3 DNA: TGCAGCGTTGTTCGAGGACAAGTGAACACCTTC. As protein: CSVVRGQVNTF.

V is TRBV6-6 and J is TRBJ2-1; D ambiguous. This CDR3 spans 12 amino acids. Trimming cost V 4 bases and J 2 bases, with 3 bases left between them. The germline V gene has CDR1 MNHNY and CDR2 SVGAGI (reference sequence). The CDR3 nucleotides are TGTGCCAGCAGTTTACCCTACAATGAGCAGTTCTTC. Translating it yields CASSLPYNEQFF.

This chain joins TRBV10-3 and TRBJ2-5, with a tentative D call TRBD2 (7 bases). The V gene lost 0 bases and the J gene lost 5 bases, with 13 bases spanning the gap. From germline, CDR1 is ENHRY and CDR2 SYGVKD. The CDR3 is 15 residues long. The CDR3 DNA follows: TGTGCCATCAGTGAGTCTGCCGGGGGGCGGGAGACCCAGTACTTC. It yields the protein CAISESAGGRETQYF.

The rearrangement uses TRBV5-1 and TRBJ2-6; the D gene is possibly TRBD1 (6 bases). Trimming took off 7 bases at V and 4 bases at J, with 18 bases between the two ends. CDR3 length: 16 residues. Germline V gene sequence: CDR1 SGHRS, CDR2 YFSETQ. CDR3 bases: TGCGCCAGCGGACTGGACAGACCAGTCGGGGCCAACGTCCTGACTTTC. Its protein product is CASGLDRPVGANVLTF.

V and J are TRBV7-2 and TRBJ1-1; TRBD1 aligns across 7 bases. Unmatched junction bases numbered 3, after V lost 1 base and J lost 4 bases. Germline CDR1 reads SGHTA; CDR2 reads FQGNSA. The CDR3 length is 14 residues. DNA for the CDR3: TGTGCCAGCAGCTTAGGACAGGGATTCACTGAAGCTTTCTTT. This sequence encodes CASSLGQGFTEAFF.

The CDR3 loop is CASIKTIMNTEAFF. The CDR3 DNA follows: TGTGCCAGCATTAAGACGATTATGAACACTGAAGCTTTCTTT. The rearrangement uses TRBV2 and TRBJ1-1; unclear D gene. Trimming stripped 7 bases from V and 0 bases from J, with 12 bases between. CDR3 length: 14 residues. Germline values: CDR1 SNHLY, CDR2 FYNNEI.

The gene calls are TRBV19 and TRBJ1-2, with 9 bases matching TRBD1. V shed 5 bases, J shed 10 bases, and the junction held 14 bases outside the gene matches. This CDR3 comprises 15 residues. CDR1 and CDR2 (germline): LNHDA, SQIVND (reference sequence). The CDR3 loop reads CASSPQSGQGLPYTF. The CDR3, as DNA: TGTGCCAGTAGTCCCCAGTCGGGACAGGGTCTTCCCTACACCTTC.